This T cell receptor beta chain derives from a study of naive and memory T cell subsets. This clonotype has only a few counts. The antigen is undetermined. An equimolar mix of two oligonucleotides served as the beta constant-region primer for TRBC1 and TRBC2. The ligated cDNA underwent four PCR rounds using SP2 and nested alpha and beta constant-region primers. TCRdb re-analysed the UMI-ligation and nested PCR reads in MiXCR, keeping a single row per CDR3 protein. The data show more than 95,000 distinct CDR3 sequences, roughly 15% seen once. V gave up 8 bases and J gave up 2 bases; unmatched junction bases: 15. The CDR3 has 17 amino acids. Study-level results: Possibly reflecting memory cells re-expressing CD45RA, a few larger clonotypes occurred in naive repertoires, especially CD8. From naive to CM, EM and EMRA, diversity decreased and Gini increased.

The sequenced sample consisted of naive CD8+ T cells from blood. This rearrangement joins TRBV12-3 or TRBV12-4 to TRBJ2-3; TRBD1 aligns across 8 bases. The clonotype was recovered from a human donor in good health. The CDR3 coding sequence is TGTGCCAGCCCCCCGGGGCAGGGGGCGGTGAACACAGATACGCAGTATTTT. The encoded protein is CASPPGQGAVNTDTQYF.